The 32 T cell receptor beta chains in this list originate from one sample, sequenced in a study of early T cells in non-severe SARS-CoV-2 infection. TCRdb re-analysed the 5' RACE reads in MiXCR, keeping a single row per CDR3 protein. Among some 75,000 distinct CDR3 sequences listed, roughly 13% were seen once. Sequenced input: whole blood. Receptors were obtained from an adult who was a healthcare worker with PCR-confirmed SARS-CoV-2 infection or an uninfected control (not recorded which).

This rearrangement joins TRBV18 to TRBJ2-3, with D possibly matching TRBD2 (5 bases). Germline CDR1 and CDR2: KGHSH and LQKENI. This CDR3 is 14 amino acids long. V gave up 5 bases and J gave up 8 bases, with 17 bases separating them. CDR3 bases: TGTGCCAGCTCAGGAAACACTAGGGCTGGTACGCAGTATTTT. This translates into CASSGNTRAGTQYF.

The V call is TRBV6-6, the J call TRBJ2-5, with 11 bases aligning to TRBD1. With V trimmed by 2 bases and J by 1 base, 9 bases remained unmatched. The CDR3 is 18 amino acids. CDR1 MNHNY and CDR2 SVGAGI come from the germline V gene (reference sequence). The CDR3 loop is CASSYPPGQGEFQETQYF. DNA of the CDR3: TGTGCCAGCAGTTACCCTCCGGGACAGGGGGAGTTCCAAGAGACCCAGTACTTC.

CDR3 residues: CASSPARGSDEKLFF. CDR3 sequence (DNA): TGTGCCAGCAGTCCAGCGAGGGGGTCGGATGAAAAACTGTTTTTT. The rearrangement uses TRBV12-3 or TRBV12-4 and TRBJ1-4, with D perhaps TRBD1 (6 bases). The CDR3 sequence is 15 residues long. Trimming shortened V by 5 bases and J by 6 bases, and 16 bases separated the two germline ends.

V gene TRBV29-1 combines with J gene TRBJ2-7, with D uncertain. CDR3 length: 14 amino acids. Deletions cut 1 base from V and 6 bases from J, with 16 bases between. CDR1 and CDR2 from the germline V gene are SQVTM and ANQGSEA. The CDR3, as DNA: TGCAGCGTTGAAGTGTTCGACACCCCAGGCGAGCAGTACTTC. Translation: CSVEVFDTPGEQYF.

This clonotype was detected many times. The chain combines TRBV3-2 with TRBJ2-3. TRBV3-2 is annotated as a pseudogene. The CDR3 extends over 10 amino acids. This CDR3 is CAGHTDTQYF. The CDR3 coding sequence is TGTGCCGGTCACACAGATACGCAGTATTTT.

Notes on this clonotype: This may stem from a read error, because a much larger clone lies one nucleotide away. The chain uses TRBV3-1 and TRBJ1-2; TRBD1 aligns across 9 bases. CDR1 and CDR2 (germline): LGHDT, YNNKEL (reference sequence). The CDR3 totals 17 residues. The trim removed 5 bases at V and 2 bases at J, leaving 12 bases unmatched. The CDR3 DNA is TGTGCCAGCAGCTGCGGGACAGGGCTCGGTAGGAACTATGGCTACACCTTC. It specifies CASSCGTGLGRNYGYTF.

Many counts were recorded for this clonotype. V is TRBV19 and J is TRBJ2-6, with a tentative D call TRBD1 (6 bases). The germline gives CDR1 LNHDA, CDR2 SQIVND (reference sequence). Trimming left V 6 bases short and J 0 bases short, with 18 bases between. The CDR3 covers 18 residues. DNA for the CDR3: TGTGCCAGTAGCGCGCGGGCAGGGACAAGCTCTGGGGCCAACGTCCTGACTTTC. Translation gives CASSARAGTSSGANVLTF.

This clonotype was counted between two and nine times. The chain recombines TRBV10-3 with TRBJ2-7, with no clear D. The CDR3 runs to 13 residues. Trimming stripped 1 base from V and 3 bases from J, with 7 bases between. Per the germline V gene, CDR1 is ENHRY and CDR2 is SYGVKD. The CDR3 region has the DNA TGTGCCATCAGTGAGTGGGCAGACTACGAGCAGTACTTC. Translating gives CAISEWADYEQYF.

There are many counts of this clonotype. The gene calls are TRBV7-3 and TRBJ2-5; D is possibly TRBD1 (5 bases). Deletions cut 5 bases from V and 4 bases from J, with 17 bases between. Per germline, CDR1 SGHTA and CDR2 FQGTGA. This CDR3 is 15 amino acids long. The CDR3 nucleotides are TGTGCCAGCAGCCCCGAGGCTGGGGCGTTAGAGACCCAGTACTTC. Amino acid sequence: CASSPEAGALETQYF.

This clonotype was observed a few times. The chain uses TRBV30 and TRBJ2-2, with TRBD1 identical over 7 bases. CDR1 and CDR2 (germline): GTSNPN, SVGIG (reference sequence). The trim removed 1 base at V and 6 bases at J, leaving 8 bases unmatched. The CDR3 has 15 residues. The CDR3 loop is CAWSARTGGPGELFF. In nucleotides, the CDR3 is TGTGCCTGGAGTGCTCGGACAGGTGGGCCCGGGGAGCTGTTTTTT. Supplemented by reference TRBV30 and TRBJ2-2, the full variable domain reads SQTIHQWPATLVQPVGSPLSLECTVEGTSNPNLYWYRQAAGRGLQLLFYSVGIGQISSEVPQNLSASRPQDRQFILSSKKLLLSDSGFYLCAWSARTGGPGELFFGEGSRLTVL.

This clonotype was detected ten times or more. V gene TRBV6-1 combines with J gene TRBJ2-1, with D tentatively TRBD1 or TRBD2 (6 bases each). Germline V gene data show CDR1 as MNHNS and CDR2 as SASEGT. V lost 3 bases and J 1 base, leaving 10 bases between the germline ends. This CDR3 has 15 amino acids. CDR3 amino acids: CASSDGGTSYNEQFF. CDR3 nucleotide sequence: TGTGCCAGCAGTGACGGGGGCACGTCCTACAATGAGCAGTTCTTC.

The table lists this clonotype with many counts. The rearrangement joins TRBV9 to TRBJ2-2, with 7 bases that match TRBD1. CDR1 is SGDLS, CDR2 YYNGEE, per germline. The V gene end was trimmed by 1 base and the J gene end by 6 bases; junction bases not matched to a gene: 0. The CDR3 sequence is 13 residues long. The CDR3 DNA sequence: TGTGCCAGCAGCGTACAGGGGGCCGGGGAGCTGTTTTTT. Translating gives CASSVQGAGELFF.

The J gene is TRBJ2-3, the V gene TRBV3-1, with TRBD2 identical over 7 bases. This CDR3 is built from 18 residues. V trimming: 4 bases; J trimming: 4 bases; junction bases outside the gene matches: 17. CDR1 and CDR2 from the germline V gene are LGHDT and YNNKEL (reference sequence). Here the CDR3 DNA reads TGTGCCAGCAGCCCTCCCTCCTTCGGGGCGGGGGTCCCAGATACGCAGTATTTT. This sequence encodes CASSPPSFGAGVPDTQYF.

V usage is TRBV15 and J usage is TRBJ1-1, with TRBD1 identical over 8 bases. There are 16 residues in the CDR3. J gave up 5 bases and V 3 bases, and 11 bases lay outside the gene matches. The germline gives CDR1 LNHNV, CDR2 YYDKDF (reference sequence). In nucleotides, the CDR3 is TGTGCCACCAGCAGCGGGGAATGGACAGGGAGGACTGAAGCTTTCTTT. Protein: CATSSGEWTGRTEAFF.

The chain has TRBV24-1 and TRBJ2-5, with D tentatively TRBD1 or TRBD2 (5 bases each). Germline CDR1 reads KGHDR; CDR2 reads SFDVKD. The CDR3 loop spans 15 amino acids. The V and J ends lost 4 bases and 5 bases respectively, with 16 bases between them. CDR3 protein: CATSDRDGEGETQYF. DNA for the CDR3: TGTGCCACCAGTGACCGGGACGGCGAGGGGGAGACCCAGTACTTC.

This clonotype has at least ten counts. This chain connects TRBV14 to TRBJ2-7; a possible D gene is TRBD2 (6 bases). This CDR3 comprises 14 residues. Trimming took 1 base from V and 11 from J, leaving 18 bases between them. Germline loops: CDR1 SGHDN, CDR2 FVKESK. The CDR3 sequence is CASSQVGYSGTKYF. The CDR3 bases are TGTGCCAGCAGCCAAGTTGGGTATAGCGGCACTAAGTACTTC. Looking up the rest from reference TRBV14 and TRBJ2-7 gives the full variable domain: EAGVTQFPSHSVIEKGQTVTLRCDPISGHDNLYWYRRVMGKEIKFLLHFVKESKQDESGMPNNRFLAERTGGTYSTLKVQPAELEDSGVYFCASSQVGYSGTKYFGPGTRLTVT.

This clonotype was counted only a few times. This chain connects TRBV5-4 to TRBJ2-6; D not certain. This CDR3 is built from 13 residues. Trimming removed 4 bases from V and 6 bases from J, with 8 bases in between. The germline gives CDR1 SGHNT, CDR2 YYREEE (reference sequence). The CDR3 region is CASSQPKANVLTF. Here the CDR3 DNA reads TGTGCCAGCAGCCAACCCAAGGCCAACGTCCTGACTTTC.

The J gene is TRBJ1-5, the V gene TRBV12-3 or TRBV12-4, with D unclear. The CDR3 consists of 12 residues. Trimming shortened V by 5 bases and J by 9 bases, and 11 bases separated the two germline ends. CDR3 region: CASSPGLWPQHF. CDR3 nucleotides: TGTGCCAGCAGTCCGGGCCTTTGGCCCCAGCATTTT.

V usage is TRBV11-1 and J usage is TRBJ2-2; a weak D match, TRBD1 (6 bases). CDR3 length: 14 amino acids. V was clipped by 5 bases and J by 5 bases, with 12 bases between them. Germline assignment: CDR1 SGHAT and CDR2 FQDESV (reference sequence). The CDR3 DNA reads as TGTGCCAGCAGCCCTACCAGGGGAACCGGGGAGCTGTTTTTT. This gives the protein CASSPTRGTGELFF.

This clonotype was seen at least ten times. V gene TRBV5-4 combines with J gene TRBJ2-1, with 9 bases aligning to TRBD2. Germline loops: CDR1 SGHNT, CDR2 YYREEE (reference sequence). This CDR3 contains 15 residues. V was pared by 0 bases and J by 6 bases, with 4 bases of the junction left unmatched. In nucleotides, the CDR3 is TGTGCCAGCAGCTTGGAGCTAGCGGGGTTCAATGAGCAGTTCTTC. Amino acids: CASSLELAGFNEQFF.

The chain carries TRBV9 and TRBJ2-5; 9 bases fit TRBD1. The V segment lost 4 bases and the J segment 2 bases; nucleotides outside the gene matches: 9. Germline V gives CDR1 SGDLS, CDR2 YYNGEE. The CDR3 is 16 amino acids. The CDR3 region has the DNA TGTGCCAGCAGCCCCGGGGACAGGGAAGGTCAAGAGACCCAGTACTTC. Translating it yields CASSPGDREGQETQYF.

This sequence joins TRBV9 and TRBJ2-3; unclear D gene. The length of the CDR3 is 14 residues. Germline loops: CDR1 SGDLS, CDR2 YYNGEE. Trimming shortened V by 3 bases and J by 2 bases, and 10 bases separated the two germline ends. CDR3 bases: TGTGCCAGCAGCGGTAGACTGCCCACAGATACGCAGTATTTT. The encoded protein is CASSGRLPTDTQYF.

This clonotype showed up just a few times. V usage is TRBV19 and J usage is TRBJ2-3; TRBD1 agrees at 8 bases. The CDR3 totals 15 residues. CDR1 is LNHDA and CDR2 is SQIVND in the germline V gene (reference sequence). V shed 4 bases, J shed 6 bases, and the junction held 9 bases outside the gene matches. Here the CDR3 DNA reads TGTGCCAGTAGTACGGGACAGGCGAACGCGGATACGCAGTATTTT. Its translation is CASSTGQANADTQYF.

This clonotype was seen a handful of times. The V gene is TRBV12-5, the J gene TRBJ1-4; D unresolved. The CDR3 contains 11 residues. The V and J ends lost 11 bases and 8 bases respectively, with 12 bases between them. The germline CDR1 and CDR2 sequences are LGHNT and FRNRAP. Here the CDR3 reads CAAQLREKLFF. The CDR3 DNA reads TGTGCTGCCCAGCTACGGGAAAAACTGTTTTTT.

Concerning this clonotype itself: One base away lies a much larger clone, so this may be a sequencing read error. This chain connects TRBV28 to TRBJ1-1, with D uncertain. This CDR3 has 15 amino acids. Germline CDR1 is MDHEN and CDR2 is SYDVKM. The CDR3 loop reads CAGSLLAYPNTEAFF. The CDR3 coding sequence is TGTGCCGGCAGTTTACTCGCATACCCGAACACTGAAGCTTTCTTT.

Worth noting for this clonotype: A single base separates this from a much larger clone, so it may be a read error. This chain links TRBV20-1 with TRBJ1-2; D gene unclear. V lost 0 bases and J 14 bases, leaving 10 bases between the germline ends. From germline, CDR1 is DFQATT and CDR2 SNEGSKA (reference sequence). CDR3 length: 10 amino acids. The CDR3 here is CSARDNEVTF. The CDR3 DNA reads TGCAGTGCTAGAGACAATGAAGTAACCTTC.

This clonotype came up many times. The J gene is TRBJ2-3, the V gene TRBV9; TRBD2 agrees at 10 bases. Germline V lookup: CDR1 SGDLS, CDR2 YYNGEE. The V segment lost 7 bases and the J segment 2 bases; nucleotides outside the gene matches: 7. The CDR3 spans 15 residues. CDR3 sequence reads: CASGRAGGYTDTQYF. The CDR3 nucleotides are TGTGCCAGCGGAAGAGCGGGGGGGTACACAGATACGCAGTATTTT.

This clonotype was recorded many times. This chain uses TRBV20-1 with TRBJ1-1; tentatively, D is TRBD1 (5 bases). CDR3 length equals 16 residues. Trimming stripped 0 bases from V and 3 bases from J, with 17 bases between. Germline V gene lookup returns CDR1 DFQATT and CDR2 SNEGSKA (reference sequence). CDR3 residues: CSARDTGGGEDTEAFF. In DNA form, the CDR3 reads TGCAGTGCTAGAGATACGGGAGGAGGGGAGGACACTGAAGCTTTCTTT.

V is TRBV10-3 and J is TRBJ2-3; weak D call: TRBD2 (5 bases). The CDR3 extends over 13 amino acids. The V end lost 8 bases, the J end lost 5 bases, and 14 bases lay between the germline ends. The germline V gene has CDR1 ENHRY and CDR2 SYGVKD. The CDR3 DNA sequence: TGTGCCATCCGGGGATCCCTCGGAGATACGCAGTATTTT. Translating gives CAIRGSLGDTQYF.

A few counts support this clonotype. V is TRBV20-1 and J is TRBJ2-1, with D maybe TRBD1 (6 bases). This CDR3 has 14 residues. V lost 3 bases and J 7 bases, leaving 16 bases between the germline ends. The germline V gene encodes CDR1 DFQATT and CDR2 SNEGSKA (reference sequence). The CDR3 DNA follows: TGCAGTGCTAGCGGACTCGAACAGGGTAATGAGCAGTTCTTC. Its translation is CSASGLEQGNEQFF.

This clonotype was recorded many times. V usage is TRBV6-1 and J usage is TRBJ2-3; D not certain. Germline CDR1 is MNHNS and CDR2 is SASEGT. There are 16 residues in the CDR3. Trimming took off 2 bases at V and 3 bases at J, with 15 bases between the two ends. The CDR3 reads CASSEIVGFRTDTQYF. In DNA form, the CDR3 reads TGTGCCAGCAGTGAAATTGTCGGTTTCCGAACAGATACGCAGTATTTT.

A few counts support this clonotype. The CDR3 bases are TGCAGTGCTAGAGCACCGGGACAGGGACGAACCGGGGAGCTGTTTTTT. As protein: CSARAPGQGRTGELFF. The chain couples TRBV20-1 to TRBJ2-2; 9 bases are shared with TRBD1. CDR3 length: 16 residues. With 1 base clipped from V and 5 bases from J, the junction kept 8 bases outside the gene matches. Per the germline V gene, CDR1 is DFQATT and CDR2 is SNEGSKA (reference sequence).